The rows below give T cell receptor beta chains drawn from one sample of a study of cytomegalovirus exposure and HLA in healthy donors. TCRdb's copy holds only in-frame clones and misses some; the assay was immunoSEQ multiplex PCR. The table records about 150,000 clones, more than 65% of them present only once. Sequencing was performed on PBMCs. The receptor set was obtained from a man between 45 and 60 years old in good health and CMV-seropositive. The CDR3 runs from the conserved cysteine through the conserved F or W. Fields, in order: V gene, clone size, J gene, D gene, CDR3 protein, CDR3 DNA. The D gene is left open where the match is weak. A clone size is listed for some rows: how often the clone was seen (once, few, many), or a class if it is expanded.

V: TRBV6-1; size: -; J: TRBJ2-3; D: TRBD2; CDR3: CASSEWAGAADTQYF; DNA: TGTGCCAGCAGTGAATGGGCGGGAGCCGCGGATACGCAGTATTTT
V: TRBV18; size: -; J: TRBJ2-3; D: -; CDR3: CASSFQILAEADTQYF; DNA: TGTGCCAGCTCGTTCCAAATTCTAGCCGAGGCAGATACGCAGTATTTT
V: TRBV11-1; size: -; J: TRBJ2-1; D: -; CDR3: CASSLTPSDSNEQFF; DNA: TGTGCCAGCAGCTTAACCCCTAGCGATTCCAATGAGCAGTTCTTC
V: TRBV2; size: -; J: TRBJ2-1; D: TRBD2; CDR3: CASSGVSGSYEQFF; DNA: TGTGCCAGCAGTGGTGTTAGCGGGAGCTATGAGCAGTTCTTC
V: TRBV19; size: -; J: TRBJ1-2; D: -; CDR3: CASSSPIDGIYGYTF; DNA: TGTGCCAGTAGTAGCCCCATAGACGGGATCTATGGCTACACCTTC
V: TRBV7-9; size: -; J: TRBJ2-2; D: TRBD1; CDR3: CASSPGTGPGGELFF; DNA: TGTGCCAGCAGCCCCGGGACAGGGCCCGGCGGGGAGCTGTTTTTT
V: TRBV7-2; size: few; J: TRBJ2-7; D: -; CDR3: CASSLGPGSSYEQYF; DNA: TGTGCCAGCAGCTTAGGACCGGGGAGCTCCTACGAGCAGTACTTC
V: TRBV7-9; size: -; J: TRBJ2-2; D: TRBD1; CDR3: CASSPQGTGELFF; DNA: TGTGCCAGCAGCCCACAGGGGACCGGGGAGCTGTTTTTT
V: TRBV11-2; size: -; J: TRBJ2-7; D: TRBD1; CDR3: CASSYRTGLDEQYF; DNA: TGTGCCAGCAGCTACCGGACAGGGTTGGACGAGCAGTACTTC
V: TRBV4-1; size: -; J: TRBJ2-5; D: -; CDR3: CASSQIQAQETQYF; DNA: TGCGCCAGCAGCCAAATCCAGGCCCAAGAGACCCAGTACTTC
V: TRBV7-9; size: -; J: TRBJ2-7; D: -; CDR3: CASSLAGAEQYF; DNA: TGTGCCAGCAGCTTAGCAGGGGCCGAGCAGTACTTC
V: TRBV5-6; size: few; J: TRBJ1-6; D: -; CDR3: CASSLRQVSSPLHF; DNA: TGTGCCAGCAGCTTGAGACAGGTATCGTCACCCCTCCACTTT
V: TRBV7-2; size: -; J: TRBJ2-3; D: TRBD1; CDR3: CASTLGTEPPSTDTQYF; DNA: TGTGCCAGCACCCTCGGGACAGAGCCTCCTAGCACAGATACGCAGTATTTT
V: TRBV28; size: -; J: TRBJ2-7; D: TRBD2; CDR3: CASRTWTSGFTSYEQYF; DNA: TGTGCCAGCAGGACCTGGACTAGCGGCTTTACATCCTACGAGCAGTACTTC
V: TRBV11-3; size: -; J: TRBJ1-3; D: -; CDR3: CASSFDSSTGNTIYF; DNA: TGTGCCAGCAGCTTCGACAGCTCGACTGGAAACACCATATATTTT
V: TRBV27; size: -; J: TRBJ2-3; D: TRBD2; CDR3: CASIPRTSGRVDTQYF; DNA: TGTGCCAGCATTCCACGAACTAGCGGGAGGGTTGATACGCAGTATTTT
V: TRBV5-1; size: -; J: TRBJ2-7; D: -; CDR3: CASSLELRSSYEQYF; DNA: TGCGCCAGCAGCCTCGAGCTGAGGAGCTCCTACGAGCAGTACTTC
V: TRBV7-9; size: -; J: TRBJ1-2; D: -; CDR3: CASTWEYGYTF; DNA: TGTGCCAGCACTTGGGAGTATGGCTACACCTTC